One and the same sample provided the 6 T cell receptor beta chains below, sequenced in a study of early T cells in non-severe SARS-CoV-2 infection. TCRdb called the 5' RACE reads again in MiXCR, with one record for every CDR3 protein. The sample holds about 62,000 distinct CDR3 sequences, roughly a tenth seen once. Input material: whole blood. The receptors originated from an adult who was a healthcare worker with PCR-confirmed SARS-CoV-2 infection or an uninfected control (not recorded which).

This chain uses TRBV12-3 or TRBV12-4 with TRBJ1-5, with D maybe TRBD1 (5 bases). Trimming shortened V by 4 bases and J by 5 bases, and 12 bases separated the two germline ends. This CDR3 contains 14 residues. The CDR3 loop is CASSSQGPHQPQHF. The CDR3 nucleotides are TGTGCCAGCAGTTCCCAGGGTCCCCATCAGCCCCAGCATTTT.

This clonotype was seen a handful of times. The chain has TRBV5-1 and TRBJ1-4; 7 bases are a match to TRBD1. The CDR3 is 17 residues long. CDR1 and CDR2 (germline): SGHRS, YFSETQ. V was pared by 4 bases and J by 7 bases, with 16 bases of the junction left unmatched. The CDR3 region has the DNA TGCGCCAGCAGCGATCAACCTTGGACAGGTCTACGTGAAAAACTGTTTTTT. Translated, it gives CASSDQPWTGLREKLFF.

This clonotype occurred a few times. CDR3 protein: CASSQPRDGNREQFF. The DNA of the CDR3 is TGCGCCAGCAGCCAACCCCGGGACGGAAATAGAGAGCAGTTCTTC. J is TRBJ2-1 and V is TRBV4-1, with D possibly being TRBD1 or TRBD2 (5 bases each). Trimming shortened V by 2 bases and J by 10 bases, and 18 bases separated the two germline ends. CDR1 and CDR2 from the germline V gene are MGHRA and YSYEKL. This CDR3 has 15 amino acids.

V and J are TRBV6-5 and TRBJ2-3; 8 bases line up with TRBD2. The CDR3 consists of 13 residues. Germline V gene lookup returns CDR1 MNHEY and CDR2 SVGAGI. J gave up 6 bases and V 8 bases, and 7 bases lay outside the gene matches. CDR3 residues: CASHSGGLDTQYF. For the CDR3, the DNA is TGTGCCAGCCACAGCGGGGGTTTGGATACGCAGTATTTT.

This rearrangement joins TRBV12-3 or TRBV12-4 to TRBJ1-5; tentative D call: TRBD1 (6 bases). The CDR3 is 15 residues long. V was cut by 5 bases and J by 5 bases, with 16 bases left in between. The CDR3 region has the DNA TGTGCCAGCAGTCCCGGGGGGCTTAGATATCAGCCCCAGCATTTT. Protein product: CASSPGGLRYQPQHF.

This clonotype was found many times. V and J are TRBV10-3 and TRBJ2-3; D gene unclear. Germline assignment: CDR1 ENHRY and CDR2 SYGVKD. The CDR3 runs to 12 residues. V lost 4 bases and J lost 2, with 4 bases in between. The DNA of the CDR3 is TGTGCCATCAGTGGCGACACAGATACGCAGTATTTT. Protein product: CAISGDTDTQYF.